One sample yielded the 32 T cell receptor beta chains listed below, sequenced in a study of early T cells in non-severe SARS-CoV-2 infection. MiXCR, run by TCRdb on the 5' RACE reads, gives a single entry per CDR3 protein. Counted here are tens of thousands of distinct CDR3 sequences, about an eighth occurring once; the ten biggest clones make up around 4.7%. Input material: whole blood. All receptors derive from an adult who was a healthcare worker with PCR-confirmed SARS-CoV-2 infection or an uninfected control (not recorded which).

This clonotype appeared many times. V gene TRBV15 combines with J gene TRBJ2-3; 8 bases line up with TRBD2. The germline V gene has CDR1 LNHNV and CDR2 YYDKDF (reference sequence). The CDR3 length is 16 residues. J was trimmed by 5 bases and V by 0 bases; bases with no gene match: 7. The CDR3 DNA reads TGTGCCACCAGCAGAGATCCAGCGGGGGTTAGAGATACGCAGTATTTT. It specifies CATSRDPAGVRDTQYF.

This clonotype was counted ten times or more. The chain recombines TRBV27 with TRBJ2-7; 7 bases agree with TRBD1. The CDR3 spans 13 residues. The V gene's germline CDR1 is MNHEY and CDR2 SMNVEV (reference sequence). V was clipped by 5 bases and J by 5 bases; unmatched bases: 6. DNA for the CDR3: TGTGCCAGCAGTACGACAGGGATAAACGAGCAGTACTTC. Amino acids: CASSTTGINEQYF.

The chain couples TRBV3-1 to TRBJ1-5; weak D call: TRBD1 (5 bases). Per germline, CDR1 LGHDT and CDR2 YNNKEL (reference sequence). There are 16 residues in the CDR3. The V and J ends lost 2 bases and 7 bases respectively, with 18 bases between them. CDR3 sequence (DNA): TGTGCCAGCAGCCAAAACCGGGGCAGGGCTCCGCAGCCCCAGCATTTT. Translation gives CASSQNRGRAPQPQHF. Based on the CDR3 plus reference TRBV3-1 and TRBJ1-5, the full variable domain is DTAVSQTPKYLVTQMGNDKSIKCEQNLGHDTMYWYKQDSKKFLKIMFSYNNKELIINETVPNRFSPKSPDKAHLNLHINSLELGDSAVYFCASSQNRGRAPQPQHFGDGTRLSIL.

J is TRBJ2-1 and V is TRBV7-2; the D is unclear. CDR1 and CDR2 (germline): SGHTA, FQGNSA. CDR3 length: 14 amino acids. V was clipped by 0 bases and J by 8 bases, with 11 bases between them. As DNA, the CDR3 is TGTGCCAGCAGCTTAGCGGTTATGTTCGATGAGCAGTTCTTC. Encoded protein: CASSLAVMFDEQFF.

This clonotype showed up many times. The junction departs from the called germline gene at one end, perhaps through a read error. The V gene is TRBV11-2, the J gene TRBJ2-1, with 7 bases lining up with TRBD2. The germline CDR1 and CDR2 sequences are SGHAT and FQNNGV. The CDR3 loop spans 16 amino acids. The CDR3 here is CASSLYRGSSHNEQFF. The DNA for the CDR3 is TGTGCCAGCAGCTTATATCGCGGGAGCTCCCACAATGAGCAGTTCTTC. The whole variable domain, remainder taken from reference TRBV11-2 and TRBJ2-1, is EAGVAQSPRYKIIEKRQSVAFWCNPISGHATLYWYQQILGQGPKLLIQFQNNGVVDDSQLPKDRFSAERLKGVDSTLKIQPAKLEDSAVYLCASSLYRGSSHNEQFFGPGTRLTVL.

In its sample, this clonotype was seen many times. V gene TRBV20-1 combines with J gene TRBJ1-4; D possibly corresponds to TRBD1 (6 bases). CDR3 length: 14 amino acids. Germline V gene data show CDR1 as DFQATT and CDR2 as SNEGSKA (reference sequence). V was cut by 5 bases and J by 2 bases, with 12 bases left in between. CDR3 in amino acids: CSAPAGATNEKLFF. The CDR3 DNA is TGCAGTGCTCCTGCGGGGGCGACTAATGAAAAACTGTTTTTT.

This clonotype has ten or more counts. This chain joins TRBV25-1 and TRBJ1-5, with D perhaps TRBD1 (6 bases). V gave up 3 bases and J gave up 2 bases, with 8 bases separating them. This CDR3 has 14 amino acids. The germline CDR1 and CDR2 sequences are MGHDK and SYGVNS. The CDR3 region has the DNA TGTGCCAGCAGTGAGGGGGCCGGCAATCAGCCCCAGCATTTT. Encoded protein: CASSEGAGNQPQHF.

This clonotype was detected only a few times. The rearrangement uses TRBV5-1 and TRBJ1-1, with D possibly TRBD1 on 6 matching bases. CDR3 length: 14 amino acids. Germline-derived CDR1 and CDR2 are SGHRS and YFSETQ. The V and J ends lost 4 bases and 8 bases respectively, with 18 bases between them. Here the CDR3 DNA reads TGCGCCAGCAGCCCCCCCCTGCCGGGGGCCGAAGCTTTCTTT. This translates into CASSPPLPGAEAFF.

This clonotype was found many times. The chain recombines TRBV5-1 with TRBJ2-1; maybe TRBD2 (5 bases). CDR3 length equals 14 residues. In germline, CDR1 is SGHRS, CDR2 YFSETQ. Trimming removed 3 bases at V and 10 bases at J, with 17 bases between. In DNA, the CDR3 is TGCGCCAGCAGCTCCGGGATCGACGGAGGAGAGCAGTTCTTC. Translating gives CASSSGIDGGEQFF. Full variable domain (remainder filled in from reference TRBV5-1 and TRBJ2-1): KAGVTQTPRYLIKTRGQQVTLSCSPISGHRSVSWYQQTPGQGLQFLFEYFSETQRNKGNFPGRFSGRQFSNSRSEMNVSTLELGDSALYLCASSSGIDGGEQFFGPGTRLTVL.

This clonotype has ten or more counts. The chain joins TRBV4-1 to TRBJ1-5, with D possibly matching TRBD1 (5 bases). Per germline, CDR1 MGHRA and CDR2 YSYEKL. Deletions cut 4 bases from V and 0 bases from J, with 10 bases between. This CDR3 contains 15 residues. CDR3 DNA: TGCGCCAGCAGCCGTTTAGGGGATAGCAATCAGCCCCAGCATTTT. The encoded protein is CASSRLGDSNQPQHF.

Ten or more counts support this clonotype. The gene calls are TRBV27 and TRBJ1-2; D not certain. V lost 10 bases and J lost 1, with 22 bases in between. This CDR3 contains 16 residues. Germline V gene lookup returns CDR1 MNHEY and CDR2 SMNVEV (reference sequence). CDR3 sequence (DNA): TGTGCCACCCTTGGGATTGGGCCCCCGTTTAACTATGGCTACACCTTC. It encodes CATLGIGPPFNYGYTF.

This clonotype occurred many times. The chain combines TRBV12-3 or TRBV12-4 with TRBJ2-1; 7 nucleotides agree with TRBD2. J lost 5 bases, V lost 4 bases, and 8 bases had no gene match. This CDR3 comprises 15 residues. The CDR3 protein is CASSYKAGSHNEQFF. CDR3 nucleotides: TGTGCCAGCAGTTACAAAGCGGGGAGTCACAATGAGCAGTTCTTC.

Concerning this clonotype: This could be a read error, since a much larger clone is one nucleotide away. The rearrangement joins TRBV25-1 to TRBJ1-3, with D perhaps TRBD1 (6 bases). The CDR3 contains 15 residues. Germline V CDR1 and CDR2: MGHDK, SYGVNS. The CDR3 DNA reads TGTGCCTGCAGTGAATTCAGGGGCTCTGGAAACACCATATATTTT. It encodes CACSEFRGSGNTIYF.

At least ten counts were recorded for this clonotype. A read error may produce the germline difference seen at one junction end. V and J are TRBV7-9 and TRBJ1-1; D is ambiguous. Germline values: CDR1 SEHNR, CDR2 FQNEAQ (reference sequence). This CDR3 contains 11 residues. The CDR3 here is CSSSVQRGAFF. The CDR3 bases are TGTTCCAGCAGCGTCCAGCGTGGAGCTTTCTTT.

The sample holds many counts of this clonotype. V usage is TRBV4-3 and J usage is TRBJ2-1, with D possibly TRBD2 on 6 matching bases. Trimming shortened V by 0 bases and J by 0 bases, and 12 bases separated the two germline ends. Germline V gene sequence: CDR1 LGHNA, CDR2 YSLEER. This CDR3 contains 17 residues. The CDR3 nucleotides read TGCGCCAGCAGCCAAGATTTTGCGGGGAGCTCCTACAATGAGCAGTTCTTC. This codes for CASSQDFAGSSYNEQFF.

The table lists this clonotype with a few counts. The chain is built from TRBV4-2 and TRBJ2-5; 9 nucleotides line up with TRBD1. The CDR3 has 16 amino acids. CDR1 and CDR2 from the germline V gene are LGHNA and YNFKEQ. Trimming cost V 0 bases and J 7 bases; bases outside gene matches: 9. The CDR3 nucleotides are TGTGCCAGCAGCCAAGAAGGGACAGGGCCGGGAGGGACCCAGTACTTC. This sequence encodes CASSQEGTGPGGTQYF.

This clonotype was observed a few times. The chain joins TRBV12-3 or TRBV12-4 to TRBJ2-5, with D perhaps matching TRBD2 (6 bases). V shed 7 bases and J shed 5 bases, with 11 bases lying between them. The CDR3 is made up of 12 amino acids. The CDR3 is CASTGGGETQYF. The CDR3 DNA reads TGTGCCAGCACTGGCGGAGGGGAGACCCAGTACTTC.

This chain joins TRBV19 and TRBJ1-5, with TRBD1 as a possible D gene (5 bases). Trimming pared 4 bases from V and 0 bases from J, leaving 19 bases between. Germline CDR1 is LNHDA and CDR2 is SQIVND (reference sequence). There are 18 residues in the CDR3. DNA of the CDR3: TGTGCCAGTAGTACGTCCTGGACGGGGGGTTATAGCAATCAGCCCCAGCATTTT. Translating it yields CASSTSWTGGYSNQPQHF.

This clonotype occurred a few times. This sequence joins TRBV7-2 and TRBJ2-7; 13 bases are shared with TRBD2. Germline CDR1 SGHTA, CDR2 FQGNSA. The CDR3 contains 15 residues. V lost 0 bases, J lost 5 bases, and 1 base stayed unmatched. The CDR3 loop reads CASSLAGLAGDEQYF. DNA of the CDR3: TGTGCCAGCAGCTTAGCAGGACTAGCGGGGGACGAGCAGTACTTC.

Points on this clonotype: One end of the junction varies from germline; a read error may be responsible. This chain uses TRBV5-6 with TRBJ1-1, with D tentatively TRBD1 (6 bases). Germline V gene lookup returns CDR1 SGHDT and CDR2 YYEEEE. This CDR3 has 13 amino acids. CDR3 in amino acids: CASSYTGRTEVFF. Here the CDR3 DNA reads TGTGCCAGCAGCTATACAGGGCGGACTGAAGTTTTCTTT.

There are many counts of this clonotype. The gene calls are TRBV10-3 and TRBJ1-1; unclear D gene. The CDR3 is made up of 13 amino acids. CDR1 is ENHRY and CDR2 is SYGVKD in the germline V gene. V was cut by 6 bases and J by 7 bases, with 15 bases left in between. The CDR3 sequence is CAIRDAAGGEAFF. The CDR3 DNA reads as TGTGCCATCAGGGATGCGGCCGGCGGTGAAGCTTTCTTT.

In this sample, this clonotype turned up a few times. The chain uses TRBV10-1 and TRBJ1-2; D is ambiguous. The V gene's germline CDR1 is WNHNN and CDR2 SYGVQD (reference sequence). The CDR3 spans 13 residues. V was pared by 2 bases and J by 5 bases, with 9 bases between. The CDR3 spells CASSEAPSYGYTF. CDR3 DNA sequence: TGCGCCAGCAGTGAGGCCCCCAGTTATGGCTACACCTTC.

This clonotype was counted ten times or more. This sequence joins TRBV20-1 and TRBJ1-5, with no clear D. Trimming removed 6 bases at V and 11 bases at J, with 14 bases between. This CDR3 has 11 residues. Per the germline V gene, CDR1 is DFQATT and CDR2 is SNEGSKA (reference sequence). DNA of the CDR3: TGCAGTGCCTCTCTGGGCTGGGCCCAGCATTTT. Encoded protein: CSASLGWAQHF.

There are many counts of this clonotype. This sequence joins TRBV7-3 and TRBJ1-2, with D unclear. The germline V gene has CDR1 SGHTA and CDR2 FQGTGA. CDR3 length: 13 amino acids. V lost 5 bases and J lost 4, with 11 bases in between. The CDR3 sequence: CASSPRAGYGYTF. CDR3 coding DNA: TGTGCCAGCAGCCCGCGGGCCGGCTATGGCTACACCTTC. The complete variable domain, with remaining parts taken from reference TRBV7-3 and TRBJ1-2, reads GAGVSQTPSNKVTEKGKYVELRCDPISGHTALYWYRQSLGQGPEFLIYFQGTGAADDSGLPNDRFFAVRPEGSVSTLKIQRTERGDSAVYLCASSPRAGYGYTFGSGTRLTVV.

This clonotype was recorded at least ten times. DNA for the CDR3: TGTGCCAGCAGCCCCAAGGAAAGCGGTTTCGGCGACTATGGCTACACCTTC. Its protein is CASSPKESGFGDYGYTF. The chain uses TRBV6-6 and TRBJ1-2, with no clear D. This CDR3 is 17 amino acids long. V lost 6 bases, J lost 3 bases, and 23 bases lay in between. The germline CDR1 and CDR2 sequences are MNHNY and SVGAGI (reference sequence).

This clonotype has only a few counts. The rearrangement uses TRBV2 and TRBJ2-3; 12 positions agree with TRBD2. This CDR3 region has 15 residues. V shed 4 bases, J shed 3 bases, and the junction held 2 bases outside the gene matches. The V gene's germline CDR1 is SNHLY and CDR2 FYNNEI. CDR3 protein: CASSALAGGTDTQYF. CDR3 coding DNA: TGTGCCAGCAGTGCCCTAGCGGGGGGGACAGATACGCAGTATTTT.

The table lists this clonotype with a few counts. The chain combines TRBV6-2 or TRBV6-3 with TRBJ1-2; 7 bases are a match to TRBD1. The CDR3 has 14 residues. V lost 4 bases, J lost 2 bases, and 4 bases stayed unmatched. Per germline, CDR1 MNHEY and CDR2 SVGEGT. The CDR3 is CASSFSGQNYGYTF. DNA of the CDR3: TGTGCCAGCAGTTTCTCGGGACAGAACTATGGCTACACCTTC.

This clonotype has just a few counts. The rearrangement links TRBV9 to TRBJ2-2; D might be TRBD1 (6 bases). In germline, CDR1 is SGDLS, CDR2 YYNGEE. The CDR3 extends over 15 amino acids. Trimming stripped 0 bases from V and 7 bases from J, with 13 bases between. The DNA of the CDR3 is TGTGCCAGCAGCGTAGATTCTCCAGGGGTCGGGGAGCTGTTTTTT. It is translated as CASSVDSPGVGELFF.

J is TRBJ2-3 and V is TRBV9; the D gene is possibly TRBD2 (6 bases). Per germline, CDR1 SGDLS and CDR2 YYNGEE. This CDR3 has 15 amino acids. V was cut by 0 bases and J by 3 bases, with 11 bases left in between. The CDR3: CASSVDDSGTDTQYF. In DNA form, the CDR3 reads TGTGCCAGCAGCGTAGATGATAGCGGTACAGATACGCAGTATTTT.

This clonotype has ten or more counts. This sequence joins TRBV10-3 and TRBJ2-2, with no clear D. The CDR3 is 14 amino acids. Trimming shortened V by 4 bases and J by 2 bases, and 8 bases separated the two germline ends. Germline V gene lookup returns CDR1 ENHRY and CDR2 SYGVKD. In DNA, the CDR3 is TGTGCCATCAGTGTCCAGGATAACACCGGGGAGCTGTTTTTT. It is translated as CAISVQDNTGELFF.

This clonotype was counted at least ten times. DNA for the CDR3: TGTGCCAGCAGTCCAATGCAGGGGATGGGAAACACCATATATTTT. Translated, it gives CASSPMQGMGNTIYF. V is TRBV5-4 and J is TRBJ1-3; D perhaps matches TRBD1 (6 bases). Looked up from germline, CDR1 is SGHNT and CDR2 is YYREEE (reference sequence). The CDR3 totals 15 residues. V lost 5 bases, J lost 4 bases, and 16 bases lay in between.

This clonotype was seen repeatedly, ten times or more. V is TRBV19 and J is TRBJ1-1; TRBD1 might be the D (5 bases). The germline CDR1 and CDR2 sequences are LNHDA and SQIVND (reference sequence). V lost 4 bases, J lost 3 bases, and 12 bases lay in between. The CDR3 is made up of 14 amino acids. CDR3 sequence reads: CASSTQGPYTEAFF. The CDR3 nucleotides read TGTGCCAGTAGTACCCAGGGCCCATACACTGAAGCTTTCTTT.